The 25 T cell receptor beta chains in this list originate from one sample, sequenced in a study of response to subunit inactivated influenza vaccine. TCRdb reprocessed the RT-PCR reads via MiXCR and lists one record per CDR3 protein. Of some 570,000 distinct CDR3 sequences in the sample, roughly 12% are singletons; the top ten hold approximately 11%. Another study also made use of these data, one on T cells expressing NK-cell markers. That paper adds: Libraries used 5'RACE template switching adding universal primer site and UMIs.

Here the sequenced sample was PBMCs from blood, taken on the day of vaccination. Receptors were obtained from a man aged 45 to 65 who received an inactivated influenza vaccine.

This clonotype has ten or more counts. The chain recombines TRBV2 with TRBJ2-2; D is ambiguous. Germline CDR1 is SNHLY and CDR2 is FYNNEI. The CDR3 has 14 residues. The V end was cut by 5 bases, the J end by 0 bases, with 7 bases between. The chain's CDR3 is CASSTGTNTGELFF. CDR3 nucleotides: TGTGCCAGCAGTACTGGAACGAACACCGGGGAGCTGTTTTTT.

J is TRBJ2-5 and V is TRBV9; the D is unclear. Germline CDR1 and CDR2: SGDLS and YYNGEE. Trimming removed 0 bases at V and 5 bases at J, with 14 bases between. This CDR3 comprises 15 residues. This CDR3 is CASSVDLSGFETQYF. CDR3 coding DNA: TGTGCCAGCAGCGTAGATTTGTCAGGTTTCGAGACCCAGTACTTC.

The chain has TRBV7-9 and TRBJ1-6, with a possible D match to TRBD1 (5 bases). With 3 bases removed from V and 7 bases from J, the gap between germline ends came to 13 bases. Germline V gene sequence: CDR1 SEHNR, CDR2 FQNEAQ (reference sequence). The CDR3 runs to 15 residues. The CDR3 here is CASSLPSGANSPLHF. The CDR3 DNA is TGTGCCAGCAGCTTGCCTTCCGGGGCCAATTCACCCCTCCACTTT.

The gene calls are TRBV10-1 and TRBJ2-1, with TRBD1 matching over 9 bases. The length of the CDR3 is 14 residues. J gave up 9 bases and V 0 bases, and 3 bases lay outside the gene matches. Germline values: CDR1 WNHNN, CDR2 SYGVQD (reference sequence). CDR3 sequence (DNA): TGCGCCAGCAGTGAGTCGACAGGGGGATTTGAGCAGTTCTTC. Its protein is CASSESTGGFEQFF.

This sequence joins TRBV7-2 and TRBJ2-1; a weak D match, TRBD1 (6 bases). This CDR3 spans 15 amino acids. The V end lost 5 bases, the J end lost 0 bases, and 11 bases lay between the germline ends. Germline CDR1 reads SGHTA; CDR2 reads FQGNSA. The CDR3 loop is CASSHDRSSYNEQFF. The CDR3, as DNA: TGTGCCAGCAGCCACGACAGGAGCTCCTACAATGAGCAGTTCTTC.

The chain links TRBV11-2 to TRBJ2-7, with TRBD1 matching 7 bases. The CDR3 consists of 16 residues. V was pared by 0 bases and J by 6 bases, with 11 bases of the junction left unmatched. CDR1 is SGHAT, CDR2 FQNNGV, per germline. This chain's CDR3 is CASSLDPGRGSTEQYF. For the CDR3, the DNA is TGTGCCAGCAGCTTAGATCCGGGCAGGGGGTCCACCGAGCAGTACTTC.

The chain couples TRBV27 to TRBJ1-6; TRBD1 aligns across 7 bases. V gave up 8 bases and J gave up 14 bases; unmatched junction bases: 12. In germline, CDR1 is MNHEY, CDR2 SMNVEV (reference sequence). The CDR3 extends over 13 amino acids. The chain's CDR3 is CASRDSGTLALHF. CDR3 DNA: TGTGCCAGCCGGGACAGCGGGACGCTAGCCCTCCACTTT.

This chain uses TRBV12-3 or TRBV12-4 with TRBJ1-6; D may be TRBD1 (6 bases). V gave up 1 base and J gave up 5 bases, with 12 bases separating them. This CDR3 is built from 16 residues. The CDR3, as DNA: TGTGCCAGCAGTTTAGTTGGGGGCTCGCATAATTCACCCCTCCACTTT. The encoded protein is CASSLVGGSHNSPLHF.

The chain is built from TRBV28 and TRBJ2-3; possible D gene TRBD2, 6 bases. The CDR3 extends over 13 amino acids. The germline V and J ends were trimmed by 6 bases and 8 bases, with 15 bases remaining between them. Germline V gene sequence: CDR1 MDHEN, CDR2 SYDVKM. CDR3 region: CASSYPGAGTQYF. Here the CDR3 DNA reads TGTGCCAGCAGCTACCCCGGAGCGGGTACGCAGTATTTT.

The chain recombines TRBV7-8 with TRBJ2-4; no firm D call. V was clipped by 3 bases and J by 11 bases, with 23 bases between them. CDR3 length: 16 residues. Germline loops: CDR1 SGHVS, CDR2 FQNEAQ. CDR3 coding DNA: TGTGCCAGCAGCTTCGAATTCCGACACCCAGGATCGGTTCAGTACTTC. The encoded protein is CASSFEFRHPGSVQYF.

The chain is built from TRBV6-2 or TRBV6-3 and TRBJ2-7; D possibly uses TRBD1 or TRBD2 (7 bases each). The CDR3 sequence is 13 residues long. Germline loops: CDR1 MNHEY, CDR2 SVGEGT. Trimming cost V 7 bases and J 3 bases, with 13 bases left between them. CDR3 in DNA: TGTGCCAGCAAGACAGGGAGGGACTACGAGCAGTACTTC. Translation: CASKTGRDYEQYF.

V is TRBV5-5 and J is TRBJ2-3; the D gene is possibly TRBD1 (6 bases). Germline lookup yields CDR1 SGHKS and CDR2 YYEKEE (reference sequence). The CDR3 is 15 residues long. Trimming took off 6 bases at V and 0 bases at J, with 14 bases between the two ends. Here the CDR3 DNA reads TGTGCCAGCAACCAGGGGATTACTAGCACAGATACGCAGTATTTT. Translated: CASNQGITSTDTQYF.

This clonotype was seen more than once but under ten times. The genes are TRBV20-1 and TRBJ2-7, with 9 bases identical to TRBD2. There are 12 residues in the CDR3. The germline V gene has CDR1 DFQATT and CDR2 SNEGSKA (reference sequence). As DNA, the CDR3 is TGCAAATGCGGGGGGGGAGCCTACGAGCAGTACTTC. Its translation: CKCGGGAYEQYF.

This clonotype was recorded a few times. The chain combines TRBV6-2 or TRBV6-3 with TRBJ2-7, with a tentative D call TRBD1 (5 bases). The V and J ends lost 0 bases and 2 bases respectively, with 20 bases between them. CDR1 is MNHEY and CDR2 is SVGEGT in the germline V gene. This CDR3 region has 18 residues. The CDR3 protein is CASSYSPNGHLPTYEQYF. CDR3 coding DNA: TGTGCCAGCAGTTACTCTCCTAATGGACACCTCCCAACCTACGAGCAGTACTTC.

This clonotype was counted at least ten times. V gene TRBV2 combines with J gene TRBJ2-7, with 10 bases that match TRBD1. The CDR3 has 13 amino acids. V shed 9 bases, J shed 4 bases, and the junction held 6 bases outside the gene matches. Germline CDR1 SNHLY, CDR2 FYNNEI. The CDR3 loop reads CASRDRGPYEQYF. CDR3 nucleotide sequence: TGTGCCAGTAGGGACAGGGGCCCTTACGAGCAGTACTTC.

The chain links TRBV15 to TRBJ2-1; 8 bases line up with TRBD1. Germline trimming cut 7 bases from V and 8 bases from J; bases unmatched to any gene: 7. The CDR3 has 13 residues. Per the germline V gene, CDR1 is LNHNV and CDR2 is YYDKDF (reference sequence). CDR3 loop: CATMIQGVHEQFF. The CDR3 region has the DNA TGTGCCACCATGATACAGGGGGTTCATGAGCAGTTCTTC.

V and J are TRBV6-5 and TRBJ2-1, with D possibly being TRBD2 (5 bases). CDR3 size: 15 residues. The V end was cut by 0 bases, the J end by 4 bases, with 10 bases between. Looked up from germline, CDR1 is MNHEY and CDR2 is SVGAGI. The CDR3 sequence is CASSYSLSGYNEQFF. The CDR3 DNA is TGTGCCAGCAGTTACTCTCTAAGCGGTTACAATGAGCAGTTCTTC.

This clonotype was observed a handful of times. This chain links TRBV28 with TRBJ1-3; 8 bases line up with TRBD1. CDR3 length: 14 residues. Germline CDR1 reads MDHEN; CDR2 reads SYDVKM. The trim removed 4 bases at V and 3 bases at J, leaving 2 bases unmatched. CDR3 sequence: CASSSTGDGNTIYF. CDR3 coding DNA: TGTGCCAGCAGTTCGACAGGGGATGGAAACACCATATATTTT.

This clonotype was detected only a few times. The CDR3 nucleotides are TGCAGCGTTGAGGAGACTAGCGGGGGGTACGAGCAGTACTTC. Residues: CSVEETSGGYEQYF. V and J are TRBV29-1 and TRBJ2-7, with 13 bases lining up with TRBD2. The germline V gene encodes CDR1 SQVTM and CDR2 ANQGSEA. The CDR3 contains 14 residues. The V segment lost 3 bases and the J segment 4 bases; nucleotides outside the gene matches: 3.

This clonotype appeared a few times. For the CDR3, the DNA is TGTGCCACCAGGGGGTACGAGCAGTACTTC. Translating it yields CATRGYEQYF. The rearrangement links TRBV21-1 to TRBJ2-7. TRBV21-1 is described as a pseudogene. The CDR3 contains 10 residues.

This clonotype was detected ten times or more. The chain links TRBV24-1 to TRBJ2-1; possibly TRBD1 or TRBD2 for D (5 bases each). This CDR3 has 13 residues. V lost 3 bases and J lost 11, with 13 bases in between. Germline V lookup: CDR1 KGHDR, CDR2 SFDVKD. The CDR3 here is CATSDPGTDQQFF. The CDR3 region has the DNA TGTGCCACCAGTGATCCAGGGACGGATCAGCAGTTCTTC.

The genes are TRBV7-8 and TRBJ2-2; TRBD1 is a possible D gene (6 bases). The CDR3 runs to 15 residues. V lost 5 bases, J lost 2 bases, and 12 bases lay in between. Per germline, CDR1 SGHVS and CDR2 FQNEAQ. CDR3 in DNA: TGTGCCAGCAGCCGTATACAGGGTAACACCGGGGAGCTGTTTTTT. Translated: CASSRIQGNTGELFF.

In its sample, this clonotype was seen a few times. V is TRBV7-8 and J is TRBJ2-7, with 8 nucleotides matching TRBD1. The CDR3 covers 14 residues. Germline V gene data show CDR1 as SGHVS and CDR2 as FQNEAQ. Trimming removed 5 bases from V and 3 bases from J; junction bases left unmatched: 6. The DNA of the CDR3 is TGTGCCAGCAGCCCTCAGGGGGCGAACTACGAGCAGTACTTC. Its protein product is CASSPQGANYEQYF.

This sequence joins TRBV29-1 and TRBJ1-5; TRBD1 agrees at 8 bases. CDR1 and CDR2 from the germline V gene are SQVTM and ANQGSEA. The junction had 4 bases not matched to a gene; V was cut back by 8 bases and J by 4 bases. The CDR3 loop spans 12 amino acids. The CDR3 coding sequence is TGCAGCCCTACAGGGGGTAATCAGCCCCAGCATTTT. Its translation is CSPTGGNQPQHF.

The CDR3 spells CASSLKGARNYGYTF. The DNA of the CDR3 is TGTGCCAGCAGCTTGAAGGGGGCGCGGAACTATGGCTACACCTTC. The chain recombines TRBV27 with TRBJ1-2; 7 bases match TRBD1. Losses at the gene ends were 6 bases for V and 2 bases for J; bases not matched to a gene: 9. The V gene's germline CDR1 is MNHEY and CDR2 SMNVEV (reference sequence). The CDR3 length is 15 residues.